The 21 T cell receptor beta chains below all came from one sample that was sequenced in a study of blood T cell repertoires in COVID-19. Repertoires were generated with immunoSEQ multiplex PCR, while TCRdb's copy carries only in-frame clones and drops some. The sample comprises around 320,000 clones, 85% of which are singletons, and just over 7% rests with the top ten. Material: peripheral blood. The receptors were gathered from a human donor in a cohort sampled during active COVID-19.

V usage is TRBV30 and J usage is TRBJ1-2; D is possibly TRBD1 (5 bases). The germline CDR1 and CDR2 sequences are GTSNPN and SVGIG (reference sequence). Trimming removed 0 bases at V and 4 bases at J, with 12 bases between. The CDR3 extends over 14 amino acids. CDR3 sequence reads: CAWSVRTSVYGYTF. The CDR3 DNA reads as TGTGCCTGGAGTGTACGGACAAGCGTCTATGGCTACACCTTC.

The rearrangement links TRBV28 to TRBJ2-3; 16 bases align to TRBD2. Unmatched junction bases numbered 11, after V lost 6 bases and J lost 11 bases. This CDR3 has 16 amino acids. The germline V gene encodes CDR1 MDHEN and CDR2 SYDVKM. In nucleotides, the CDR3 is TGTGCCAGCAGCGATCCGGGACTAGCGGGGGGGCAGGTGCAGTATTTT. As protein: CASSDPGLAGGQVQYF.

The CDR3 DNA reads as TGTGCTAGTGGTTTGGTAGTAAGTGGGGGGGCAACCGGGGAGCTGTTTTTT. This gives the protein CASGLVVSGGATGELFF. The gene calls are TRBV12-5 and TRBJ2-2; the D gene is possibly TRBD2 (7 bases). The V and J ends lost 0 bases and 5 bases respectively, with 16 bases between them. CDR3 length equals 17 residues. Germline V gene data show CDR1 as LGHNT and CDR2 as FRNRAP.

This chain joins TRBV24-1 and TRBJ1-5; D gene uncertain. The V end lost 1 base, the J end lost 2 bases, and 11 bases lay between the germline ends. Looked up from germline, CDR1 is KGHDR and CDR2 is SFDVKD. This CDR3 is built from 16 residues. The CDR3 DNA sequence: TGTGCCACCAGTGATTTAAAGGAGGGCGGCAATCAGCCCCAGCATTTT. The encoded protein is CATSDLKEGGNQPQHF.

The V gene is TRBV7-8, the J gene TRBJ1-1, with TRBD1 identical over 11 bases. Germline V CDR1 and CDR2: SGHVS, FQNEAQ. This CDR3 has 16 amino acids. V was clipped by 3 bases and J by 3 bases; unmatched bases: 6. CDR3 loop: CASSLRRDRGYTEAFF. In nucleotides, the CDR3 is TGTGCCAGCAGCTTGAGGAGGGACAGGGGGTACACTGAAGCTTTCTTT. Complete variable domain (other parts from reference TRBV7-8 and TRBJ1-1): GAGVSQSPRYKVAKRGQDVALRCDPISGHVSLFWYQQALGQGPEFLTYFQNEAQLDKSGLPSDRFFAERPEGSVSTLKIQRTQQEDSAVYLCASSLRRDRGYTEAFFGQGTRLTVV.

The gene calls are TRBV3-1 (or the pseudogene TRBV3-2) and TRBJ1-4; D not certain. CDR3 length equals 15 residues. Germline-derived CDR1 and CDR2 are LGHDT and YNNKEL (reference sequence). Trimming cost V 2 bases and J 0 bases, with 7 bases left between them. DNA of the CDR3: TGTGCCAGCAGCCAACGGACTGCAACTAATGAAAAACTGTTTTTT. Amino acid sequence: CASSQRTATNEKLFF.

This sequence joins TRBV7-3 and TRBJ1-1; tentative D call: TRBD1 (6 bases). The V gene lost 6 bases and the J gene lost 3 bases, with 14 bases spanning the gap. Germline-derived CDR1 and CDR2 are SGHTA and FQGTGA. The CDR3 is 14 amino acids. CDR3 bases: TGTGCCAGCAGTTTCCGGGACAACTACACTGAAGCTTTCTTT. This translates into CASSFRDNYTEAFF.

The V gene is TRBV5-1, the J gene TRBJ2-7, with D perhaps matching TRBD1 (6 bases). This CDR3 has 13 residues. V lost 2 bases to trimming and J lost 7 bases, with 13 bases between them. Looked up from germline, CDR1 is SGHRS and CDR2 is YFSETQ. The CDR3 coding sequence is TGCGCCAGCAGCTTTATAGTAGGGGGTGAGCAGTACTTC. It codes for CASSFIVGGEQYF.

V usage is TRBV7-8 and J usage is TRBJ2-3, with D perhaps matching TRBD1 (5 bases). Germline CDR1 reads SGHVS; CDR2 reads FQNEAQ. The CDR3 runs to 14 residues. Trimming removed 1 base at V and 5 bases at J, with 10 bases between. The CDR3 nucleotides are TGTGCCAGCAGCTTAGGCAGGGTAATAGATACGCAGTATTTT. Protein product: CASSLGRVIDTQYF.

The rearrangement uses TRBV5-4 and TRBJ2-5, with a weak D call TRBD1 (5 bases). CDR1 and CDR2 from the germline V gene are SGHNT and YYREEE (reference sequence). This CDR3 has 16 amino acids. Trimming pared 0 bases from V and 0 bases from J, leaving 12 bases between. The CDR3 coding sequence is TGTGCCAGCAGCTTGGTAGGGGTGGGGCACCAAGAGACCCAGTACTTC. Translating it yields CASSLVGVGHQETQYF. Variable domain in full (rest from reference TRBV5-4 and TRBJ2-5): ETGVTQSPTHLIKTRGQQVTLRCSSQSGHNTVSWYQQALGQGPQFIFQYYREEENGRGNFPPRFSGLQFPNYSSELNVNALELDDSALYLCASSLVGVGHQETQYFGPGTRLLVL.

This clone was detected once. The J gene is TRBJ2-1, the V gene TRBV5-1, with 9 bases fitting TRBD2. The V gene end was trimmed by 5 bases and the J gene end by 5 bases; junction bases not matched to a gene: 5. This CDR3 region has 14 residues. Germline V gene sequence: CDR1 SGHRS, CDR2 YFSETQ. The CDR3 sequence: CASSGGGAHNEQFF. In DNA form, the CDR3 reads TGCGCCAGCAGTGGCGGGGGGGCCCACAATGAGCAGTTCTTC.

This clone was seen more than once but under ten times. The rearrangement links TRBV5-1 to TRBJ1-6; no clear D. CDR1 and CDR2 from the germline V gene are SGHRS and YFSETQ. V was trimmed by 1 base and J by 10 bases, leaving 9 bases between them. The CDR3 length is 13 residues. The CDR3 region is CASSLSRESPLHF. The CDR3 region has the DNA TGCGCCAGCAGCTTGAGTCGAGAATCACCCCTCCACTTT.

This clone has just a few counts. The V call is TRBV7-3, the J call TRBJ2-1; TRBD1 agrees at 7 bases. Germline lookup yields CDR1 SGHTA and CDR2 FQGTGA. The CDR3 sequence is 15 residues long. V was pared by 5 bases and J by 9 bases, with 13 bases of the junction left unmatched. CDR3 residues: CASSASPNRGGEQFF. The DNA of the CDR3 is TGTGCCAGCAGCGCATCCCCCAACAGGGGCGGTGAGCAGTTCTTC.

The chain joins TRBV5-1 to TRBJ1-1; D is uncertain. Germline V gene sequence: CDR1 SGHRS, CDR2 YFSETQ. The CDR3 contains 15 residues. The ends were cut back, 6 bases at V and 3 bases at J, with 18 bases in the middle. The CDR3 DNA sequence: TGCGCCAGCACTCAGGAGGCAGGTCCGGACACTGAAGCTTTCTTT. It codes for CASTQEAGPDTEAFF.

The chain couples TRBV2 to TRBJ1-5; no definite D call. V was clipped by 4 bases and J by 3 bases, with 7 bases between them. Germline V gene lookup returns CDR1 SNHLY and CDR2 FYNNEI. The CDR3 has 13 amino acids. The CDR3 reads CASSGSYNQPQHF. The DNA for the CDR3 is TGTGCCAGCAGTGGAAGCTACAATCAGCCCCAGCATTTT.

This clone was seen only a few times. This rearrangement joins TRBV7-3 to TRBJ2-2, with 10 bases matching TRBD1. Germline V gene lookup returns CDR1 SGHTA and CDR2 FQGTGA. Germline trimming cut 1 base from V and 4 bases from J; bases unmatched to any gene: 6. This CDR3 comprises 17 residues. In DNA, the CDR3 is TGTGCCAGCAGCTTAAAACCCCGACAGGGGGCCACCGGGGAGCTGTTTTTT. It encodes CASSLKPRQGATGELFF.

The rearrangement uses TRBV12-5 and TRBJ2-1, with a weak D call TRBD2 (6 bases). Germline lookup yields CDR1 LGHNT and CDR2 FRNRAP. Trimming took off 6 bases at V and 4 bases at J, with 13 bases between the two ends. The CDR3 is made up of 14 amino acids. The CDR3 sequence: CASGLPAGYNEQFF. The CDR3 DNA is TGTGCTAGTGGGCTCCCCGCGGGATACAATGAGCAGTTCTTC.

The chain combines TRBV4-2 with TRBJ2-1; TRBD2 agrees at 10 bases. Germline loops: CDR1 LGHNA, CDR2 YNFKEQ. The CDR3 contains 16 residues. V was clipped by 4 bases and J by 5 bases; unmatched bases: 8. Here the CDR3 DNA reads TGTGCCAGCAGCCTAGAGTTAGCGGGGGGAGACAATGAGCAGTTCTTC. Its protein is CASSLELAGGDNEQFF.

The CDR3 sequence is CASRKQGETYNEQFF. DNA for the CDR3: TGCGCCAGCAGGAAACAGGGTGAGACTTACAATGAGCAGTTCTTC. V and J are TRBV5-1 and TRBJ2-1; tentative D call: TRBD1 (6 bases). The CDR3 totals 15 residues. Per germline, CDR1 SGHRS and CDR2 YFSETQ. With 5 bases removed from V and 4 bases from J, the gap between germline ends came to 16 bases.

The V call is TRBV6-5, the J call TRBJ1-2; D is undetermined. CDR1 is MNHEY, CDR2 SVGAGI, per germline. Trimming cost V 0 bases and J 5 bases, with 10 bases left between them. The CDR3 is 14 amino acids. The CDR3 sequence is CASSYSLAKYGYTF. The DNA of the CDR3 is TGTGCCAGCAGTTACTCGCTAGCAAAGTATGGCTACACCTTC.

The V and J genes are TRBV6-4 and TRBJ2-3, with 10 nucleotides matching TRBD2. This CDR3 region has 14 residues. Germline V gene sequence: CDR1 MRHNA, CDR2 SNTAGT. V gave up 6 bases and J gave up 5 bases; unmatched junction bases: 5. CDR3 sequence reads: CASRERGGGDTQYF. CDR3 nucleotide sequence: TGTGCCAGCAGGGAGCGGGGGGGCGGAGATACGCAGTATTTT.